The clone carrying this TCR beta chain has only one observation. This sample stems from a study of T cells in Graves' hyperthyroidism and ophthalmopathy. Trimming stripped 2 bases from V and 1 base from J, with 9 bases between. This CDR3 is 15 amino acids long. Germline CDR1 PRHDT, CDR2 FYEKMQ (reference sequence). Amplification of TCR beta CDR3 regions was performed using RNA transcripts as template. The HTBI primer set drove a first-round RT-PCR of the TCR CDR3. TCRdb reanalysed the multiplex PCR reads using MiXCR and keeps one entry per CDR3 protein. Of 200,000 to 250,000 distinct CDR3 sequences listed, more than 15% are singletons. Each 10 ml fresh peripheral blood draw supplied the PBMCs.

The genes are TRBV13 and TRBJ2-1; tentative D call: TRBD2 (6 bases). The TCR was taken from a man aged 45-65 years with Graves' hyperthyroidism. The sample comprised blood. The CDR3 is CASSLFAGSYNEQFF. In DNA form, the CDR3 reads TGTGCCAGCAGCTTATTCGCGGGGTCCTACAATGAGCAGTTCTTC.